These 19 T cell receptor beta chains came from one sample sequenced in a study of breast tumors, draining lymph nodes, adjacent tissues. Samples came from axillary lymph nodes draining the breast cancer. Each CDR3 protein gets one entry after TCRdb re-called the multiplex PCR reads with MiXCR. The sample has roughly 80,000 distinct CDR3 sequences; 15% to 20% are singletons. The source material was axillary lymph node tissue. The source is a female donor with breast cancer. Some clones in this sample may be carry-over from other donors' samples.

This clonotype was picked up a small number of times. CDR3 DNA: TGTGCCTGGAGTGGCCCCAGGCACGAGCAGTACTTC. Translation gives CAWSGPRHEQYF. The rearrangement joins TRBV30 to TRBJ2-7; D not resolved. The CDR3 runs to 12 residues. The V and J ends lost 1 base and 5 bases respectively, with 9 bases between them. The V gene's germline CDR1 is GTSNPN and CDR2 SVGIG (reference sequence).

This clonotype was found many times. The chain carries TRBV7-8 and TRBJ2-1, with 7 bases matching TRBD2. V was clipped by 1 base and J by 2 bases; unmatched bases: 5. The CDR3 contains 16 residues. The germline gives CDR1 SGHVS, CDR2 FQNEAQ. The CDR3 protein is CASSLVAGAAYNEQFF. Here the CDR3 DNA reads TGTGCCAGCAGCTTAGTTGCGGGAGCAGCCTACAATGAGCAGTTCTTC. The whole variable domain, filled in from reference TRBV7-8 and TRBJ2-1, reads GAGVSQSPRYKVAKRGQDVALRCDPISGHVSLFWYQQALGQGPEFLTYFQNEAQLDKSGLPSDRFFAERPEGSVSTLKIQRTQQEDSAVYLCASSLVAGAAYNEQFFGPGTRLTVL.

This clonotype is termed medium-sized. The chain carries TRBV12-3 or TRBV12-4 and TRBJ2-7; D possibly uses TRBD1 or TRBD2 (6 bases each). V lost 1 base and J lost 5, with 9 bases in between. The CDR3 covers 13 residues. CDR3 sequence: CASSLEGGNEQYF. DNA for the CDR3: TGTGCCAGCAGTTTAGAAGGGGGGAACGAGCAGTACTTC.

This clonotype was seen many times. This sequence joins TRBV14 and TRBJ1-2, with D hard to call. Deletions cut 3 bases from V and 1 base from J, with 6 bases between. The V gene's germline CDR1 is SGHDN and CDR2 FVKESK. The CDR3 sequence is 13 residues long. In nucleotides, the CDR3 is TGTGCCAGCAGCCAGGGCATTAACTATGGCTACACCTTC. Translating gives CASSQGINYGYTF.

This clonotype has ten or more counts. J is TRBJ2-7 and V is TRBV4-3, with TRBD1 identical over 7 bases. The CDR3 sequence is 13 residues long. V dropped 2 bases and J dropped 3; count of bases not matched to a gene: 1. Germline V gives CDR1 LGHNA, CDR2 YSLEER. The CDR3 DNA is TGCGCCAGCAGCCAACGACAGGGCTACGAGCAGTACTTC. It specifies CASSQRQGYEQYF.

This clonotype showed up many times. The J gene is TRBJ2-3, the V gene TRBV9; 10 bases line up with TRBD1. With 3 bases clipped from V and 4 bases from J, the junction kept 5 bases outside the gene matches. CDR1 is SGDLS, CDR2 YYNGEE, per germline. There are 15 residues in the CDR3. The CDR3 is CASSGGTGVPDTQYF. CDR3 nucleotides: TGTGCCAGCAGCGGTGGGACAGGGGTCCCAGATACGCAGTATTTT.

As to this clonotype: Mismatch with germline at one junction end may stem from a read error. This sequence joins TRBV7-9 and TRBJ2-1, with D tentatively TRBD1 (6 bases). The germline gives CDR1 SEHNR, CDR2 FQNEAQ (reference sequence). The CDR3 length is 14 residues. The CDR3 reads CACSSHRVGDEQLF. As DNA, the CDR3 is TGTGCCTGCAGCTCCCACAGGGTAGGGGATGAGCAGCTCTTC.

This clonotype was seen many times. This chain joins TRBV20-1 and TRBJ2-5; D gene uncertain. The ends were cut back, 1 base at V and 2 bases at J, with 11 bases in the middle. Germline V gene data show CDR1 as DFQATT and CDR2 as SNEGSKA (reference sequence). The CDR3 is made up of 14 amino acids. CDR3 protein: CSARADASQETQYF. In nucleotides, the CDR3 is TGCAGTGCTAGAGCCGACGCGTCGCAAGAGACCCAGTACTTC.

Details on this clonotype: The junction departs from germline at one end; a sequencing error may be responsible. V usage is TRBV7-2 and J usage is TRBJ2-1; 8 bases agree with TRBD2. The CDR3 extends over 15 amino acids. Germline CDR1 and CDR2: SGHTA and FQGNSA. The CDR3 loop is CAGSYSGKAGNEQLF. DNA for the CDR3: TGTGCCGGCAGCTATAGCGGGAAAGCAGGAAATGAGCAGCTCTTC. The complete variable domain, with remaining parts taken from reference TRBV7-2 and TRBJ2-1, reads GAGVSQSPSNKVTEKGKDVELRCDPISGHTALYWYRQSLGQGLEFLIYFQGNSAPDKSGLPSDRFSAERTGGSVSTLTIQRTQQEDSAVYLCAGSYSGKAGNEQLFGPGTRLTVL.

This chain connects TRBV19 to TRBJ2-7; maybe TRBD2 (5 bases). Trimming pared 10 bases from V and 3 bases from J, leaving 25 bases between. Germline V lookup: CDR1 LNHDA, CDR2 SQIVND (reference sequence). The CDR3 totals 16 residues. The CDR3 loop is CATPPRGSWTVYEQYF. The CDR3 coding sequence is TGTGCCACCCCCCCCCGGGGTAGCTGGACGGTCTACGAGCAGTACTTC.

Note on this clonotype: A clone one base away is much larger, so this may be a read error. The CDR3 DNA reads TGTGCCAGCAGCTTTAGTTTTAGTGGGGTCTACGAGCAGTACTTC. It encodes CASSFSFSGVYEQYF. V usage is TRBV7-2 and J usage is TRBJ2-7, with no clear D. V lost 3 bases and J lost 3, with 15 bases in between. The CDR3 contains 15 residues. Germline lookup yields CDR1 SGHTA and CDR2 FQGNSA.

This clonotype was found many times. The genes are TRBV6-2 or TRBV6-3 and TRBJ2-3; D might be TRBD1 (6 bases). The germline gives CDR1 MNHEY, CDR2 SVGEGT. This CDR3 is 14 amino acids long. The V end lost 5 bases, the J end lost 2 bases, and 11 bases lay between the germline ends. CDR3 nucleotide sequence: TGTGCCAGCAGTGGGACATTCCTCACAGATACGCAGTATTTT. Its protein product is CASSGTFLTDTQYF.

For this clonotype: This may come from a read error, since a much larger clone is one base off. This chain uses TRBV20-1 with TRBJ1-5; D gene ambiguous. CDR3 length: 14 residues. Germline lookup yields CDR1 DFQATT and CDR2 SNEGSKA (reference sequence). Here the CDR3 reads CSARVRYSNQPQHF. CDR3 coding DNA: TGCAGTGCCAGAGTCCGATATAGCAATCAGCCCCAGCATTTT.

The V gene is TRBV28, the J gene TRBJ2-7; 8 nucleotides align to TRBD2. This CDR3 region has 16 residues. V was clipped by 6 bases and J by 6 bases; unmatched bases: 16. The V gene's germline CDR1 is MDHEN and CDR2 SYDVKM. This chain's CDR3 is CASSSGGGILFPEQYF. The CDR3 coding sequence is TGTGCCAGCAGCTCGGGAGGGGGGATACTATTCCCCGAGCAGTACTTC.

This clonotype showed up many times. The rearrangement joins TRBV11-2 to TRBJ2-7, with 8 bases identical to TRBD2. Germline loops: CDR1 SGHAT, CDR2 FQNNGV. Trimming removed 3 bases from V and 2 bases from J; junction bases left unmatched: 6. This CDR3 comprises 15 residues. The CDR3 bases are TGTGCCAGCAGCTTGGGAGTAGCGGGAACCTACGAGCAGTACTTC. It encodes CASSLGVAGTYEQYF.

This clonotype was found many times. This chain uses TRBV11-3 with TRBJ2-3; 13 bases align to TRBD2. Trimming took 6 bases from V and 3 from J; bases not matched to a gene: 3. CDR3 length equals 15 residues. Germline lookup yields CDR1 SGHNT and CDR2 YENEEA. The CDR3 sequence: CASSWTSGSTDTQYF. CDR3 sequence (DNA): TGTGCCAGCAGTTGGACTAGCGGGAGTACAGATACGCAGTATTTT. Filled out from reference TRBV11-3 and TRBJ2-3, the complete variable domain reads EAGVVQSPRYKIIEKKQPVAFWCNPISGHNTLYWYLQNLGQGPELLIRYENEEAVDDSQLPKDRFSAERLKGVDSTLKIQPAELGDSAVYLCASSWTSGSTDTQYFGPGTRLTVL.

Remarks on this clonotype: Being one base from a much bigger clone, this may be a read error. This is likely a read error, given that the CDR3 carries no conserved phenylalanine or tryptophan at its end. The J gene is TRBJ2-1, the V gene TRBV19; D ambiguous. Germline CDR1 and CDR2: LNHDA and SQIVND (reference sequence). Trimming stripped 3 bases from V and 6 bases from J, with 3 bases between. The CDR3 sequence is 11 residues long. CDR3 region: CASSIFNEQFL. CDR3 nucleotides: TGTGCCAGTAGTATCTTCAATGAGCAGTTCCTC.

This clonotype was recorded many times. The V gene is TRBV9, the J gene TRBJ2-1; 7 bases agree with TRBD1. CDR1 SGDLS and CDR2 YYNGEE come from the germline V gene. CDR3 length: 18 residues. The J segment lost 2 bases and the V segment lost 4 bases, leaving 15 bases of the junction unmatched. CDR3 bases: TGTGCCAGCAGCCTAACAGGGGTCGGCCATACCCCCTACAATGAGCAGTTCTTC. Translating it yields CASSLTGVGHTPYNEQFF.

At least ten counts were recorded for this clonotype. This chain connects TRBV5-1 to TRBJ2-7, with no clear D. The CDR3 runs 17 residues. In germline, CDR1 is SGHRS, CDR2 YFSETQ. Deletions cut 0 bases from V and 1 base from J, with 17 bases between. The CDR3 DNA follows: TGCGCCAGCAGCTTGGCCCAGGCACCACCTGGGTCCTACGAGCAGTACTTC. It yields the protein CASSLAQAPPGSYEQYF.